Listed below are T cell receptor beta chains from one sample, sequenced in a study of response to subunit inactivated influenza vaccine. TCRdb ran MiXCR on the RT-PCR reads and lists one entry per CDR3 protein. The sample includes hundreds of thousands of distinct CDR3 sequences, 11% to 15% of them seen just once. This material consisted of PBMCs from blood, taken approximately 15 days before vaccination. These TCRs come from a man aged 45-60 years who received an inactivated influenza vaccine. Each CDR3 is given without its conserved first and last residue.

v_call cdr3_aa
TRBV6-5 ASSYSLRADRTDTQY
TRBV6-1 ASSASTGALYGYT
TRBV15 ATSRDRAAGLNEQY
TRBV2 ASKSLASLYEQY
TRBV29-1 SGKDRLREQF
TRBV27 ASSLSQGGYNEQF
TRBV29-1 SVAYREPPFTDTQY
TRBV10-2 ASSESRGATRSYGYT
TRBV7-8 ASSLLPGPYNEQF
TRBV4-2 ASSQAGGAFYNEQF
TRBV29-1 SVEGQGAYEQY
TRBV30 AWSVELDEQF
TRBV6-5 ASSYFSGTSGTDTQY
TRBV6-4 ASSDSSGGILSSYNEQF
TRBV29-1 SVETSFQETQY
TRBV12-3/TRBV12-4 ASSQASGSSGELF
TRBV27 ASSPSRWPHTEQF
TRBV28 ASSQAGTGSYEQY
TRBV4-3 ASSQEWEPYNSPLH
TRBV6-5 ASVSGVDNEQF
TRBV12-3/TRBV12-4 ASRGLAGVGNGYEQY
TRBV20-1 SARVGTRGQQY
TRBV12-3/TRBV12-4 ASSLVHAGGRTEAF
TRBV2 ASRSRTLSTDTQY
TRBV28 ASSFRVSGRSEQF
TRBV25-1 ASSDTGAGELF
TRBV25-1 ASSDPEDSHYEQY
TRBV4-1 ASSPTQGAGGELF
TRBV12-3/TRBV12-4 ASSLGRENQPQH